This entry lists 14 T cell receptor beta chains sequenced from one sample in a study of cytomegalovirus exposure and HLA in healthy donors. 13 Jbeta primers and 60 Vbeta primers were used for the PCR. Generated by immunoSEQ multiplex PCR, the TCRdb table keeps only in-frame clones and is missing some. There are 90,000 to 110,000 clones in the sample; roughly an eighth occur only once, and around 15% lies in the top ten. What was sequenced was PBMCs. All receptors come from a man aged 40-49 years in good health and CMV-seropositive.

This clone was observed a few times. The CDR3 here is CASSQQGVGPNSPLHF. The CDR3 DNA is TGTGCCAGCAGCCAACAGGGGGTCGGCCCCAATTCACCCCTCCACTTT. The chain is built from TRBV4-2 and TRBJ1-6; 7 bases match TRBD1. CDR1 is LGHNA and CDR2 is YNFKEQ in the germline V gene. This CDR3 spans 16 amino acids. Losses at the gene ends were 2 bases for V and 7 bases for J; bases not matched to a gene: 8.

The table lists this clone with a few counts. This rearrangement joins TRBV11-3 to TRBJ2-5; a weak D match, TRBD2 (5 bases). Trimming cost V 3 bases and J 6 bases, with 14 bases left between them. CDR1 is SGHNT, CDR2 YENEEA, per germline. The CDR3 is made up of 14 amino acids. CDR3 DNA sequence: TGTGCCAGCAGCTTCTGGACTGGCAAGAAGACCCAGTACTTC. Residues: CASSFWTGKKTQYF.

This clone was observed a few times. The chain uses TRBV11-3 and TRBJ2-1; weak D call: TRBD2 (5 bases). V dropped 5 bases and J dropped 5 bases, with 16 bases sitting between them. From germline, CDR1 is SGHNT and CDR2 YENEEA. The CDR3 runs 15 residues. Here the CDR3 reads CASSPDRGGHNEQFF. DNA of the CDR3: TGTGCCAGCAGCCCCGACCGAGGAGGACACAATGAGCAGTTCTTC.

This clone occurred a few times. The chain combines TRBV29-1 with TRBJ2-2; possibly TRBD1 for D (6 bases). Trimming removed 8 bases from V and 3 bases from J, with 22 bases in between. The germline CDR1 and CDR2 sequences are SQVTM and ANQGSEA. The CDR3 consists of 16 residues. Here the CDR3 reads CSPEKGPKGDTGELFF. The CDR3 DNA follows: TGCAGCCCCGAGAAGGGACCTAAGGGGGACACCGGGGAGCTGTTTTTT.

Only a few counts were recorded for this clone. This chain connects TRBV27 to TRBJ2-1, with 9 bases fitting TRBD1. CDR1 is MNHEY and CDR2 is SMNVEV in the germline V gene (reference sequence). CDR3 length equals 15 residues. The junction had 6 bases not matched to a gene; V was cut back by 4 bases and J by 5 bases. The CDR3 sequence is CASSSPDRGDNEQFF. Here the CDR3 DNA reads TGTGCCAGCAGTTCCCCGGACAGGGGCGACAATGAGCAGTTCTTC.

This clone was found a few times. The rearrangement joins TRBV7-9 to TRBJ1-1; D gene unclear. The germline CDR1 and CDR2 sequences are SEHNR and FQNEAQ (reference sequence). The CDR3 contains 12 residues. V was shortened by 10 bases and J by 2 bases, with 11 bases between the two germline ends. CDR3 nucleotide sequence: TGTGCCACCTTACGGGATAACACTGAAGCTTTCTTT. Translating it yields CATLRDNTEAFF. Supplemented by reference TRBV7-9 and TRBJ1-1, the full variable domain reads DTGVSQNPRHKITKRGQNVTFRCDPISEHNRLYWYRQTLGQGPEFLTYFQNEAQLEKSRLLSDRFSAERPKGSFSTLEIQRTEQGDSAMYLCATLRDNTEAFFGQGTRLTVV.

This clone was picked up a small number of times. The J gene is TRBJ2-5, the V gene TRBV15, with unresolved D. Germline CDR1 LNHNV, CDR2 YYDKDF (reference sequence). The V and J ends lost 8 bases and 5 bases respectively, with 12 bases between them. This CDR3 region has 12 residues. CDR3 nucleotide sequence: TGTGCCACCGGAGAGTATGGGGAGACCCAGTACTTC. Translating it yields CATGEYGETQYF.

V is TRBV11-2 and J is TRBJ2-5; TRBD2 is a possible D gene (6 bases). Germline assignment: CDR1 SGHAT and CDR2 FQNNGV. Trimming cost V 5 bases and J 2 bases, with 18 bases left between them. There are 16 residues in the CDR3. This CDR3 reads CASSPPSARQQETQYF. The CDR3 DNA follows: TGTGCCAGCAGCCCCCCTAGCGCCCGTCAACAAGAGACCCAGTACTTC.

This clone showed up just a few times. The CDR3, as DNA: TGTGCCTGGAGCGCTAGCGTCCGCCGGCATGAGCAGTTCTTC. The encoded protein is CAWSASVRRHEQFF. V and J are TRBV30 and TRBJ2-1; a weak D match, TRBD2 (6 bases). The CDR3 has 14 residues. Trimming cost V 3 bases and J 8 bases, with 17 bases left between them. Germline CDR1 is GTSNPN and CDR2 is SVGIG (reference sequence). Complete variable domain (other parts from reference TRBV30 and TRBJ2-1): SQTIHQWPATLVQPVGSPLSLECTVEGTSNPNLYWYRQAAGRGLQLLFYSVGIGQISSEVPQNLSASRPQDRQFILSSKKLLLSDSGFYLCAWSASVRRHEQFFGPGTRLTVL.

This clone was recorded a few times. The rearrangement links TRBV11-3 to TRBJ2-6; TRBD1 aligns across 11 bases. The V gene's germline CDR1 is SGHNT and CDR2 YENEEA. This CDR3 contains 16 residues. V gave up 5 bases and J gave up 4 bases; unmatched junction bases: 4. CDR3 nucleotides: TGTGCCAGCAGCACGGACAGGGGGCCCGGGGCCAACGTCCTGACTTTC. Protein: CASSTDRGPGANVLTF.

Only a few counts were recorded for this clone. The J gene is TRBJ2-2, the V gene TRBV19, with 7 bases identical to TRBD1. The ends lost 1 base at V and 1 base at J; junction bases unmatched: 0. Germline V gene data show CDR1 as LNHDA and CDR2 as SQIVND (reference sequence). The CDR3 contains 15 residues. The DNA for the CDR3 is TGTGCCAGTAGTATAGGGACAGGGAACACCGGGGAGCTGTTTTTT. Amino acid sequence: CASSIGTGNTGELFF.

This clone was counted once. CDR3 sequence (DNA): TGTGCCAGCAGTGAAGCTAGCTCCTATAATTCACCCCTCCACTTT. Translated, it gives CASSEASSYNSPLHF. The chain recombines TRBV6-1 with TRBJ1-6; no reliable D call. CDR3 size: 15 residues. Germline-derived CDR1 and CDR2 are MNHNS and SASEGT. The V end was cut by 0 bases, the J end by 0 bases, with 3 bases between.

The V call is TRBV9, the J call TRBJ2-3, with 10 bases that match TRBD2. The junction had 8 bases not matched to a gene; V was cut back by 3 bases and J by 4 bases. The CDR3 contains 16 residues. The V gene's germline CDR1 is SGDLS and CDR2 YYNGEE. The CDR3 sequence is CASSGQAGGPADTQYF. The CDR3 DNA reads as TGTGCCAGCAGCGGACAAGCGGGAGGGCCGGCAGATACGCAGTATTTT.

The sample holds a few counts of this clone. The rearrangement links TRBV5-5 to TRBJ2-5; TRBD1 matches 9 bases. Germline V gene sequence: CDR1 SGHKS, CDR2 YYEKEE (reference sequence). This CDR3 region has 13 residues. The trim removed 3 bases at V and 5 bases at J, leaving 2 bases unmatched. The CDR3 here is CASSWTGEETQYF. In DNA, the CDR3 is TGTGCCAGCAGCTGGACAGGGGAGGAGACCCAGTACTTC.